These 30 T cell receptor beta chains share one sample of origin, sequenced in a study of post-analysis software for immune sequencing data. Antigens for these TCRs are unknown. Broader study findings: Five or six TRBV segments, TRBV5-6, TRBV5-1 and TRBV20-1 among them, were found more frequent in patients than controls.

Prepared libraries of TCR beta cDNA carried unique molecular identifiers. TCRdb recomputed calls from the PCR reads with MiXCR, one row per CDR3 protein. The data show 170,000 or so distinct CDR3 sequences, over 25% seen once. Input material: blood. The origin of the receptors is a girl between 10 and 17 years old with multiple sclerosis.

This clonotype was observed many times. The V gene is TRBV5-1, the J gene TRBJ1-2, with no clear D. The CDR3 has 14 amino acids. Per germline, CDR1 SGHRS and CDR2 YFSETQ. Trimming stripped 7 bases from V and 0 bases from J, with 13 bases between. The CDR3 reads CASRPTWTNYGYTF. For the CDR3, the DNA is TGCGCCAGCCGCCCCACTTGGACTAACTATGGCTACACCTTC.

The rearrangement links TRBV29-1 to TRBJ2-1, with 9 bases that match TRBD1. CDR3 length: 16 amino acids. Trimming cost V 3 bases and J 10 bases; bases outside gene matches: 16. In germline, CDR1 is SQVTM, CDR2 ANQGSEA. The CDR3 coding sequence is TGCAGCGTTGAGGGTGAACCCGGGACAGGGAACTACGAGCAGTTCTTC. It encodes CSVEGEPGTGNYEQFF.

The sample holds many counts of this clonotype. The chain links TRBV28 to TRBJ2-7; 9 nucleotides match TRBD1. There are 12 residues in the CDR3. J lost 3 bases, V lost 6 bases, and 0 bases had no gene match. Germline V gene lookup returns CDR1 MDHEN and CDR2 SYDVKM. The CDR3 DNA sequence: TGTGCCAGCAGGACAGGGGGCTACGAGCAGTACTTC. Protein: CASRTGGYEQYF.

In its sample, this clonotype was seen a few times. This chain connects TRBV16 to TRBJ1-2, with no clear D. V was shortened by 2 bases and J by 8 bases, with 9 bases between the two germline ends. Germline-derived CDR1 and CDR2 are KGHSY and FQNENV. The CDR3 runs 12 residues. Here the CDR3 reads CASSQISFGYTF. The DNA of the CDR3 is TGTGCCAGCAGCCAAATCTCGTTCGGCTACACCTTC.

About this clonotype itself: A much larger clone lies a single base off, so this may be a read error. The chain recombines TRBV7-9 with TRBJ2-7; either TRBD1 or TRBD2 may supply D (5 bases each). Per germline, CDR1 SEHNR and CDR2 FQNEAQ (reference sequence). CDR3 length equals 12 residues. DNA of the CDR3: TGTGCCTGCAGCCGAGGGACCAGCGATAAGTACTTC. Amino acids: CACSRGTSDKYF.

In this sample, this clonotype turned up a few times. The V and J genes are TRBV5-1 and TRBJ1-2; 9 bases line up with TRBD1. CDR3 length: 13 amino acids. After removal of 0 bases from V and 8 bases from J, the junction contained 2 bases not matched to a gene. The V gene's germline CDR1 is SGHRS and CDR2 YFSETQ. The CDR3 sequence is CASSLGTGDGYTF. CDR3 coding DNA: TGCGCCAGCAGCTTGGGGACAGGGGACGGCTACACCTTC.

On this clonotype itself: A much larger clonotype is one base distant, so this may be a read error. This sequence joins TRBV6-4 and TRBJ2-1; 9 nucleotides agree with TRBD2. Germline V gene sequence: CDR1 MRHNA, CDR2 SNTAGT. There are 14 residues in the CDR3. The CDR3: CASSLSGSNNERFF. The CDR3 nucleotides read TGTGCCAGCAGTCTTAGCGGGAGCAACAATGAGCGGTTCTTC.

The CDR3 DNA sequence: TGCAGTGCTAGGATGGGGGGCCCCTACCTTGGGGCCAAAAACATTCAGTACTTC. Residues: CSARMGGPYLGAKNIQYF. The chain recombines TRBV20-1 with TRBJ2-4; D assignment may be TRBD1 or TRBD2 (6 bases each). Germline V lookup: CDR1 DFQATT, CDR2 SNEGSKA (reference sequence). Trimming stripped 3 bases from V and 1 base from J, with 22 bases between. The CDR3 totals 18 residues.

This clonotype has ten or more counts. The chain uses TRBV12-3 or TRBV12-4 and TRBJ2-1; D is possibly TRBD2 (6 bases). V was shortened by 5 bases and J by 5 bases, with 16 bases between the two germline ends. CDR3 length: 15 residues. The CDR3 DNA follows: TGTGCCAGCAGTCCCCTGGGTAGCGGAGACAATGAGCAGTTCTTC. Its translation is CASSPLGSGDNEQFF.

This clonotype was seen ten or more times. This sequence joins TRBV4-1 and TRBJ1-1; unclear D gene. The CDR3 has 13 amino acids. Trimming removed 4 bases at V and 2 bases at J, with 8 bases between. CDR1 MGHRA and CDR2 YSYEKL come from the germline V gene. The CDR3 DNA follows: TGCGCCAGCAGCCTCCAGATAAACACTGAAGCTTTCTTT. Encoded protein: CASSLQINTEAFF.

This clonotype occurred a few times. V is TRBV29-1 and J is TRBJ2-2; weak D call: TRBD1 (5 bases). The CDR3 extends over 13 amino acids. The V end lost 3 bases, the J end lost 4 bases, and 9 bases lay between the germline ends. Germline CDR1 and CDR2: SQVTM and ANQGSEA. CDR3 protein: CSVEARATGELFF. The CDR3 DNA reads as TGCAGCGTTGAGGCCAGGGCCACCGGGGAGCTGTTTTTT.

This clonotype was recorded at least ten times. The CDR3 protein is CASSFSGRAAYEQFF. The CDR3 bases are TGTGCCAGCAGCTTTAGCGGGAGAGCCGCCTATGAGCAGTTCTTC. The V gene is TRBV7-6, the J gene TRBJ2-1, with TRBD2 matching over 9 bases. J lost 8 bases, V lost 3 bases, and 8 bases had no gene match. The CDR3 is made up of 15 amino acids. CDR1 is SGHVS and CDR2 is FNYEAQ in the germline V gene.

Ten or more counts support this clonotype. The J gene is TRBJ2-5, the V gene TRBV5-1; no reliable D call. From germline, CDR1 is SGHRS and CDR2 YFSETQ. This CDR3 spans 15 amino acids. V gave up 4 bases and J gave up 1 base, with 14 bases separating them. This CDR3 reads CASSPRMGIQETQYF. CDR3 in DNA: TGCGCCAGCAGCCCTCGAATGGGCATCCAAGAGACCCAGTACTTC.

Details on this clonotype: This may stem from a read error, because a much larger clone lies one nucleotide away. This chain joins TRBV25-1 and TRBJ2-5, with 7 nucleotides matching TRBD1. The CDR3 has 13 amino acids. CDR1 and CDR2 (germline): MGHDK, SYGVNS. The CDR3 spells CASSEAGGETRYF. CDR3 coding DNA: TGTGCCAGCAGTGAAGCAGGGGGAGAGACCCGGTACTTC.

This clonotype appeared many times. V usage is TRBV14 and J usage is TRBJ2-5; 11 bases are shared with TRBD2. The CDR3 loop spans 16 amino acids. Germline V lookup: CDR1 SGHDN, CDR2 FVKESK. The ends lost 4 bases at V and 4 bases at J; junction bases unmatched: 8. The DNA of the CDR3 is TGTGCCAGCAGCCGAATCCTAGCGGGAGGCCCAGAGACCCAGTACTTC. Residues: CASSRILAGGPETQYF.

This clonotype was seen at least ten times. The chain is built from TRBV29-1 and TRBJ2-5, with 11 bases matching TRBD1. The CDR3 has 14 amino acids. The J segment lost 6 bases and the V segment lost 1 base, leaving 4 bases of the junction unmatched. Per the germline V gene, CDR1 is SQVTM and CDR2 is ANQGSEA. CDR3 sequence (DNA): TGCAGCGTTGAAGGGACAGGGGGCAGGCAGACCCAGTACTTC. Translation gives CSVEGTGGRQTQYF.

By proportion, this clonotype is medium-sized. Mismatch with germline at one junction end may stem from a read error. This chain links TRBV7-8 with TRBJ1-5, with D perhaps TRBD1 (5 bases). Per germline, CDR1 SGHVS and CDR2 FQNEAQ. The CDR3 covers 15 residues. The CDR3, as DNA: TGTGCCAGCAGTTTAGGGGCGGGGAAAAATCAGCCCCAGCATTTT. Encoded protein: CASSLGAGKNQPQHF. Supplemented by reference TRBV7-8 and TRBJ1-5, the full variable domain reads GAGVSQSPRYKVAKRGQDVALRCDPISGHVSLFWYQQALGQGPEFLTYFQNEAQLDKSGLPSDRFFAERPEGSVSTLKIQRTQQEDSAVYLCASSLGAGKNQPQHFGDGTRLSIL.

CDR3 nucleotides: TGCGCCAGCAGCCGAGAAGAACGGACTAGCGGGAATTACGAGCAGTACTTC. Protein product: CASSREERTSGNYEQYF. V is TRBV4-1 and J is TRBJ2-7; 12 bases are shared with TRBD2. The germline CDR1 and CDR2 sequences are MGHRA and YSYEKL. This CDR3 spans 17 amino acids. The V segment lost 4 bases and the J segment 4 bases; nucleotides outside the gene matches: 11.

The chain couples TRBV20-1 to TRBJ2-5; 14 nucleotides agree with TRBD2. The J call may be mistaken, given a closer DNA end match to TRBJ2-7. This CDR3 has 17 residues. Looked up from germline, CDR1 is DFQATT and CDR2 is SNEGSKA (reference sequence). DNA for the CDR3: TGCAGTGTTAACGCACCGGGACTAGCGGGAGCGGGGGCCGAGCAGTACTTC. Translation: CSVNAPGLAGAGAEQYF.

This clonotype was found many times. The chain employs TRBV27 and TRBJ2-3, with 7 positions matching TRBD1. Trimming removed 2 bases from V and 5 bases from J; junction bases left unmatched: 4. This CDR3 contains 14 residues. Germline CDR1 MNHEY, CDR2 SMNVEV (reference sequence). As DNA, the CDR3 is TGTGCCAGCAGTTTACTACAGGGGAGAGATACGCAGTATTTT. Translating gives CASSLLQGRDTQYF.

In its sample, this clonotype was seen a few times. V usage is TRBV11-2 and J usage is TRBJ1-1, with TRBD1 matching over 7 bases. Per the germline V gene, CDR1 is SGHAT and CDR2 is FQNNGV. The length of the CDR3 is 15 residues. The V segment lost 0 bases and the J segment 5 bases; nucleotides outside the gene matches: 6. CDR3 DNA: TGTGCCAGCAGCTTAGATGGGACAGCTGGGACTGAAGCTTTCTTT. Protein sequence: CASSLDGTAGTEAFF.

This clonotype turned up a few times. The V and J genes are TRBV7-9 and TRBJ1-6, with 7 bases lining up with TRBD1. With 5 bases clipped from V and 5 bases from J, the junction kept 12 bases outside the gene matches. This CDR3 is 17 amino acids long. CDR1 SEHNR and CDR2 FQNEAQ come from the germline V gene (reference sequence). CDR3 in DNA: TGTGCCAGCAGCACAACAGGGGCCAACGATAATAATTCACCCCTCCACTTT. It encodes CASSTTGANDNNSPLHF.

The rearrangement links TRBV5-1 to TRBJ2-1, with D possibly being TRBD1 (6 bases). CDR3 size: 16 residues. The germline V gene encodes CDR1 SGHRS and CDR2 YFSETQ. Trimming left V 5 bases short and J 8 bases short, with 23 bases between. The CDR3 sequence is CASRLRGSASSDEQFF. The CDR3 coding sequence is TGCGCCAGCAGGCTGAGGGGGTCGGCCTCTTCCGATGAGCAGTTCTTC.

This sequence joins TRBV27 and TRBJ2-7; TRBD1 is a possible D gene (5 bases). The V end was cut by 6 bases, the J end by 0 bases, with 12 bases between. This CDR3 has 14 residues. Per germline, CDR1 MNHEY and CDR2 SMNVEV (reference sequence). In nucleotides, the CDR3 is TGTGCCAGCAGCCCCCGGCAGGGCTCCTACGAGCAGTACTTC. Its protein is CASSPRQGSYEQYF.

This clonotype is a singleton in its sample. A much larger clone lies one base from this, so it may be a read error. This CDR3 is CSAMLAGEGRKYNEQFF. The CDR3 DNA reads TGCAGTGCTATGTTAGCGGGAGAGGGCAGGAAATACAATGAGCAGTTCTTC. The rearrangement links TRBV20-1 to TRBJ2-1; 9 bases match TRBD2. CDR1 is DFQATT and CDR2 is SNEGSKA in the germline V gene (reference sequence). The CDR3 loop spans 17 amino acids. The trim removed 4 bases at V and 4 bases at J, leaving 14 bases unmatched.

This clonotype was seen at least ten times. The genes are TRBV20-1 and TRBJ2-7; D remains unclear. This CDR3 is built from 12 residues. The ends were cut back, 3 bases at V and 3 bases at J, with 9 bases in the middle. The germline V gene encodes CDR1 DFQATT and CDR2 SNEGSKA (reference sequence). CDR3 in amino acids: CSARDLSYEQYF. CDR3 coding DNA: TGCAGTGCTAGGGACCTTAGCTACGAGCAGTACTTC.

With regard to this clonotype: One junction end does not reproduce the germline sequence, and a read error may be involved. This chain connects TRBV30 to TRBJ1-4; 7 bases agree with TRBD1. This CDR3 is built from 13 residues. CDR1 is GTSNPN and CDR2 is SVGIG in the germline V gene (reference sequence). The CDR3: CARSGQVAEKLFF. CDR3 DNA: TGTGCCCGGAGTGGACAGGTGGCTGAAAAACTGTTTTTT.

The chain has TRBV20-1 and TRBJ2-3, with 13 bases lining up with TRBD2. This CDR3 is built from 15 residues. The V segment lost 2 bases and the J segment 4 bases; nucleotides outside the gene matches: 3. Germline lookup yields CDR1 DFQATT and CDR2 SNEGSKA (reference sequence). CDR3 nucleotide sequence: TGCAGTGCTAGACGACTAGCGGGAGGATCAGATACGCAGTATTTT. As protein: CSARRLAGGSDTQYF.

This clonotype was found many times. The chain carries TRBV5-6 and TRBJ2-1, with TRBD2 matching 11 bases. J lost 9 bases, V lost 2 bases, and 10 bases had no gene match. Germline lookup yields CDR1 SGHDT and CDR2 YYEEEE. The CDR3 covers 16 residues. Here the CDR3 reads CASSFAVLAGAFEQFF. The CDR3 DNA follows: TGTGCCAGCAGCTTTGCCGTACTAGCGGGAGCCTTTGAGCAGTTCTTC.

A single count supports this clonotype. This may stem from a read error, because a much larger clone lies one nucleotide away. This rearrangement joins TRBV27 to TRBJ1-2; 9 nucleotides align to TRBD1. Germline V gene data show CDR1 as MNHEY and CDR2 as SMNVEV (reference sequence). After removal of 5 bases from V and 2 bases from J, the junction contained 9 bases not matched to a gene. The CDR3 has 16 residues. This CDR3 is CASSPGTGYINYGYTF. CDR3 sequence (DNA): TGTGCCAGCAGTCCGGGGACAGGGTATATAAACTATGGCTACACCTTC.